This passage covers 25 T cell receptor beta chains from one sample sequenced in a study of blood T cell repertoires in COVID-19. Sequencing was performed with immunoSEQ multiplex PCR; in TCRdb, only in-frame clones are kept and a portion is missing. This repertoire shows a few hundred thousand clones, around 90% found once; its top ten account for around 6%. Material: PBMCs or T cells enriched from blood (not recorded which). The receptor source for this set is a woman aged 25-40 years who had recovered from COVID-19.

V is TRBV30 and J is TRBJ2-5, with D tentatively TRBD2 (7 bases). The length of the CDR3 is 14 residues. V lost 2 bases to trimming and J lost 5 bases, with 15 bases between them. CDR1 and CDR2 (germline): GTSNPN, SVGIG (reference sequence). DNA for the CDR3: TGTGCCTGGAGTCGTGGCGGGGGACACGAGACCCAGTACTTC. This encodes CAWSRGGGHETQYF.

The chain links TRBV7-2 to TRBJ2-3; D unclear. V gave up 5 bases and J gave up 4 bases, with 13 bases separating them. The CDR3 has 14 residues. Germline V gene sequence: CDR1 SGHTA, CDR2 FQGNSA. The CDR3 bases are TGTGCCAGCAGCCCCCCAAGTGGCCCAGATACGCAGTATTTT. Encoded protein: CASSPPSGPDTQYF.

This chain links TRBV10-3 with TRBJ1-6; perhaps TRBD1 as D (6 bases). The CDR3 covers 13 residues. Trimming removed 7 bases from V and 7 bases from J, with 11 bases in between. Per germline, CDR1 ENHRY and CDR2 SYGVKD. This CDR3 is CAIKGEGNSPLHF. In nucleotides, the CDR3 is TGTGCCATCAAGGGGGAGGGAAATTCACCCCTCCACTTT.

The chain uses TRBV5-1 and TRBJ2-3; possible D gene TRBD2, 5 bases. The CDR3 loop spans 14 amino acids. The ends were cut back, 0 bases at V and 3 bases at J, with 8 bases in the middle. Germline V gene sequence: CDR1 SGHRS, CDR2 YFSETQ. The CDR3 is CASSLVLATDTQYF. CDR3 DNA sequence: TGCGCCAGCAGCTTGGTTCTAGCAACAGATACGCAGTATTTT.

The gene calls are TRBV10-3 and TRBJ1-1, with D perhaps matching TRBD1 (6 bases). Germline CDR1 is ENHRY and CDR2 is SYGVKD. The CDR3 totals 14 residues. With 6 bases removed from V and 1 base from J, the gap between germline ends came to 12 bases. CDR3 nucleotides: TGTGCCATCAGCACCGGGACATCGAACACTGAAGCTTTCTTT. Protein product: CAISTGTSNTEAFF.

The CDR3 nucleotides read TGTGCCAGCAGTGAAATGGAGAAAGGGACCCAGTACTTC. Its translation: CASSEMEKGTQYF. The rearrangement links TRBV6-1 to TRBJ2-5, with unresolved D. This CDR3 spans 13 amino acids. Trimming left V 2 bases short and J 7 bases short, with 11 bases between. Germline V gene lookup returns CDR1 MNHNS and CDR2 SASEGT.

The V gene is TRBV6-5, the J gene TRBJ1-1, with a weak D call TRBD1 (5 bases). Germline loops: CDR1 MNHEY, CDR2 SVGAGI. This CDR3 spans 13 amino acids. Trimming took 7 bases from V and 4 from J, leaving 13 bases between them. Here the CDR3 reads CASKVGGGTEAFF. In nucleotides, the CDR3 is TGTGCCAGCAAGGTTGGGGGGGGCACTGAAGCTTTCTTT.

The J gene is TRBJ2-1, the V gene TRBV7-9, with D possibly matching TRBD1 (5 bases). In germline, CDR1 is SEHNR, CDR2 FQNEAQ (reference sequence). V was shortened by 1 base and J by 7 bases, with 14 bases between the two germline ends. This CDR3 has 15 residues. Written as DNA, the CDR3 is TGTGCCAGCAGCTTAGAGGGTCAGGGTCGGAATGAGCAGTTCTTC. As protein: CASSLEGQGRNEQFF.

The rearrangement links TRBV10-3 to TRBJ1-1; TRBD1 matches at 10 bases. CDR1 ENHRY and CDR2 SYGVKD come from the germline V gene. This CDR3 region has 15 residues. V was pared by 10 bases and J by 2 bases, with 10 bases of the junction left unmatched. This CDR3 reads CATHGATGGNTEAFF. As DNA, the CDR3 is TGTGCCACCCATGGCGCGACAGGGGGCAACACTGAAGCTTTCTTT.

V usage is TRBV14 and J usage is TRBJ1-1, with 8 bases matching TRBD1. Per the germline V gene, CDR1 is SGHDN and CDR2 is FVKESK. The CDR3 runs to 15 residues. V shed 4 bases, J shed 2 bases, and the junction held 6 bases outside the gene matches. CDR3 DNA: TGTGCCAGCAGCCCACTGACAGGGGCCAACACTGAAGCTTTCTTT. It encodes CASSPLTGANTEAFF.

The chain recombines TRBV7-2 with TRBJ1-3; 10 bases line up with TRBD1. Trimming removed 4 bases from V and 3 bases from J; junction bases left unmatched: 6. The CDR3 loop spans 16 amino acids. Germline loops: CDR1 SGHTA, CDR2 FQGNSA. CDR3 residues: CASSYPTGGFGNTIYF. CDR3 nucleotides: TGTGCCAGCAGCTACCCGACAGGGGGCTTTGGAAACACCATATATTTT.

This chain uses TRBV25-1 with TRBJ1-4, with 8 bases lining up with TRBD1. The V segment lost 7 bases and the J segment 2 bases; nucleotides outside the gene matches: 3. This CDR3 has 14 residues. The germline V gene has CDR1 MGHDK and CDR2 SYGVNS. CDR3 DNA sequence: TGTGCCAGCACCAGACAGGGGACTAATGAAAAACTGTTTTTT. Residues: CASTRQGTNEKLFF.

This sequence joins TRBV7-9 and TRBJ2-7, with 10 nucleotides matching TRBD2. The junction had 2 bases not matched to a gene; V was cut back by 5 bases and J by 1 base. CDR3 length equals 14 residues. CDR1 is SEHNR and CDR2 is FQNEAQ in the germline V gene (reference sequence). CDR3 sequence: CASSGLAESYEQYF. The CDR3, as DNA: TGTGCCAGCAGCGGACTAGCGGAATCCTACGAGCAGTACTTC.

This clone was seen a few times. The chain joins TRBV7-8 to TRBJ1-5; 10 bases fit TRBD1. From germline, CDR1 is SGHVS and CDR2 FQNEAQ. Germline trimming cut 5 bases from V and 1 base from J; bases unmatched to any gene: 5. The CDR3 is made up of 16 amino acids. The CDR3 spells CASSSRDRGSNQPQHF. As DNA, the CDR3 is TGTGCCAGCAGCAGCCGGGACAGGGGAAGCAATCAGCCCCAGCATTTT.

V and J are TRBV11-2 and TRBJ2-5; 10 bases map to TRBD1. J lost 3 bases, V lost 6 bases, and 4 bases had no gene match. Germline lookup yields CDR1 SGHAT and CDR2 FQNNGV. The CDR3 runs to 14 residues. In DNA form, the CDR3 reads TGTGCCAGCAGTCTCGGACAGGGGGAAGAGACCCAGTACTTC. Amino acids: CASSLGQGEETQYF.

This chain joins TRBV4-2 and TRBJ1-5; tentative D call: TRBD1 (6 bases). V lost 3 bases to trimming and J lost 5 bases, with 17 bases between them. CDR1 and CDR2 from the germline V gene are LGHNA and YNFKEQ. This CDR3 is built from 16 residues. DNA for the CDR3: TGTGCCAGCAGCCAGGGGGGGCCGGACTCTGATCAGCCCCAGCATTTT. It encodes CASSQGGPDSDQPQHF.

J is TRBJ2-3 and V is TRBV11-2; a possible D gene is TRBD1 (6 bases). CDR1 SGHAT and CDR2 FQNNGV come from the germline V gene. V lost 4 bases, J lost 2 bases, and 10 bases lay in between. This CDR3 has 14 amino acids. In nucleotides, the CDR3 is TGTGCCAGCAGCTCCGTGGGGGCCACAGATACGCAGTATTTT. This encodes CASSSVGATDTQYF.

This chain uses TRBV13 with TRBJ1-1; 8 bases fit TRBD1. The CDR3 extends over 16 amino acids. CDR1 and CDR2 from the germline V gene are PRHDT and FYEKMQ (reference sequence). V gave up 1 base and J gave up 3 bases; unmatched junction bases: 7. CDR3 protein: CASSLALQGVHTEAFF. CDR3 bases: TGTGCCAGCAGCTTAGCCCTACAGGGGGTCCACACTGAAGCTTTCTTT.

This rearrangement joins TRBV13 to TRBJ1-2; possible D gene TRBD1, 5 bases. This CDR3 is built from 15 residues. Germline lookup yields CDR1 PRHDT and CDR2 FYEKMQ (reference sequence). V lost 0 bases to trimming and J lost 1 base, with 9 bases between them. CDR3 DNA sequence: TGTGCCAGCAGCTTAGGCCGCAGGGTTAACTATGGCTACACCTTC. Its translation is CASSLGRRVNYGYTF.

The V call is TRBV19, the J call TRBJ1-5; no reliable D call. The V and J ends lost 3 bases and 5 bases respectively, with 11 bases between them. CDR3 size: 14 residues. Germline-derived CDR1 and CDR2 are LNHDA and SQIVND (reference sequence). CDR3 loop: CASSMVSRDQPQHF. Written as DNA, the CDR3 is TGTGCCAGTAGTATGGTTTCGAGGGATCAGCCCCAGCATTTT.

In DNA form, the CDR3 reads TGTGCCAGCAGCAGCGGGACGTTTAATCAGCCCCAGCATTTT. Amino acid sequence: CASSSGTFNQPQHF. The V call is TRBV21-1, the J call TRBJ1-5. TRBV21-1 is assigned pseudogene status. This CDR3 comprises 14 residues.

The J gene is TRBJ2-1, the V gene TRBV2; TRBD1 aligns across 9 bases. The CDR3 spans 13 residues. Germline CDR1 SNHLY, CDR2 FYNNEI. V gave up 6 bases and J gave up 12 bases; unmatched junction bases: 9. CDR3 sequence: CASRITGGAGQFF. The CDR3 DNA reads TGTGCCAGCAGGATCACAGGGGGCGCAGGGCAGTTCTTC.

The chain uses TRBV7-9 and TRBJ2-1; D call uncertain. Germline V gene sequence: CDR1 SEHNR, CDR2 FQNEAQ (reference sequence). The CDR3 has 13 residues. The germline V and J ends were trimmed by 1 base and 8 bases, with 9 bases remaining between them. The CDR3 bases are TGTGCCAGCAGCTTAGGCGGCTTCCATGAGCAGTTCTTC. Residues: CASSLGGFHEQFF.

The chain recombines TRBV27 with TRBJ1-5; no clear D. This CDR3 has 13 residues. CDR1 and CDR2 (germline): MNHEY, SMNVEV (reference sequence). The V end lost 5 bases, the J end lost 6 bases, and 11 bases lay between the germline ends. CDR3 sequence reads: CASSREGVQPQHF. CDR3 DNA: TGTGCCAGCAGTAGAGAGGGAGTTCAGCCCCAGCATTTT.

The rearrangement joins TRBV7-9 to TRBJ1-1; D gene unclear. The CDR3 runs 13 residues. The ends were cut back, 2 bases at V and 1 base at J, with 5 bases in the middle. Per the germline V gene, CDR1 is SEHNR and CDR2 is FQNEAQ (reference sequence). CDR3 sequence reads: CASSLLENTEAFF. The CDR3 DNA is TGTGCCAGCAGCTTATTAGAGAACACTGAAGCTTTCTTT. Looking up the rest from reference TRBV7-9 and TRBJ1-1 gives the full variable domain: DTGVSQNPRHKITKRGQNVTFRCDPISEHNRLYWYRQTLGQGPEFLTYFQNEAQLEKSRLLSDRFSAERPKGSFSTLEIQRTEQGDSAMYLCASSLLENTEAFFGQGTRLTVV.